The T cell receptor beta chain described here comes from a study of T cells in Graves' hyperthyroidism and ophthalmopathy. Amplified TCR beta CDR3 regions came from RNA transcripts. The HTBI primer set served for first-round RT-PCR of the TCR CDR3. A single record per CDR3 protein comes from TCRdb applying MiXCR to the multiplex PCR reads. The sample consists of over 120,000 distinct CDR3 sequences, roughly a fifth of them appearing once. Lactation, pregnancy, other autoimmune disease or uncontrolled infection excluded patients. In its sample, this clonotype was seen many times. The TCR comes from a woman aged 50 to 60 with Graves' hyperthyroidism that later progressed to Graves' ophthalmopathy. The sequenced sample consisted of blood.

Here the CDR3 DNA reads TGCGCCAGCAAGCCGGGCCCCTCCTACGAGCAGTACTTC. It codes for CASKPGPSYEQYF. The chain links TRBV5-1 to TRBJ2-7; D gene ambiguous. The V gene's germline CDR1 is SGHRS and CDR2 YFSETQ. The CDR3 has 13 residues. V was cut by 6 bases and J by 0 bases, with 10 bases left in between.